Sequencing of this TCR beta chain was carried out in a study of shared clonotypes between healthy human individuals. Whole-study context: Each donor's CD4 naive and CD4 memory cells filled three plates apiece, CD8 naive two, and CD8 memory one.

Assay: immunoSEQ multiplex PCR; the TCRdb copy retains only in-frame clones and omits some. The repertoire holds 2,500,000 or so clones, under 95% seen once, with around 0.4% in the top ten. Trimming pared 1 base from V and 2 bases from J, leaving 7 bases between. Per the germline V gene, CDR1 is MDHEN and CDR2 is SYDVKM. This CDR3 contains 14 residues. Turning to this clone: The antigen remains undetermined.

Notes on the study in general: Investigators collected only blood, and repertoires in tissues likely differ.

Sequenced input: naive CD4+ T cells from PBMCs. As to subset: CD45RA+ positively selected. This sequence originates from a man between 18 and 35 years old in good health. Some clones in this sample may be carry-over from other donors' samples. The rearrangement uses TRBV28 and TRBJ2-3; D not certain. The CDR3, as DNA: TGTGCCAGCAGTTTATCGTGGGACACAGATACGCAGTATTTT. Translation: CASSLSWDTDTQYF.